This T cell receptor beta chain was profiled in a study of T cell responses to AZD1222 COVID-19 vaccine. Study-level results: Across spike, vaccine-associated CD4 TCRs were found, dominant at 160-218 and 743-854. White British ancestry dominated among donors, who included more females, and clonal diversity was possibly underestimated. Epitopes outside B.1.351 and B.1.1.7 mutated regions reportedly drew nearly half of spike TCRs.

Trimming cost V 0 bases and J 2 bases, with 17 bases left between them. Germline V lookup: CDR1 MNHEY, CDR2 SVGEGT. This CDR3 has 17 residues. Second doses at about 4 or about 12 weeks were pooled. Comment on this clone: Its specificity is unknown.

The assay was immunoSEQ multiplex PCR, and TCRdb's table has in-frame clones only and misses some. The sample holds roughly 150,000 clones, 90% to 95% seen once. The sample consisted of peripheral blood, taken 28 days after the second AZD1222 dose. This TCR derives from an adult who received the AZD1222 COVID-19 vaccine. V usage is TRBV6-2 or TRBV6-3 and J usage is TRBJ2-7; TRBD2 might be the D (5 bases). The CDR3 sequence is CASSYSLGGRETYEQYF. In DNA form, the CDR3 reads TGTGCCAGCAGTTACTCGTTAGGAGGACGGGAAACCTACGAGCAGTACTTC.